A single sample gave rise to the 28 T cell receptor beta chains below, sequenced in a study of early T cells in non-severe SARS-CoV-2 infection. From the 5' RACE reads, TCRdb called clonotypes with MiXCR, one entry per CDR3 protein. The sample contains more than 50,000 distinct CDR3 sequences, roughly an eighth of which appear only once. Sample: whole blood, taken at baseline. The source of these receptors is an adult who was a healthcare worker with PCR-confirmed SARS-CoV-2 infection or an uninfected control (not recorded which).

This clonotype was seen ten or more times. V is TRBV7-2 and J is TRBJ1-2; 8 bases fit TRBD1. The V and J ends lost 6 bases and 8 bases, in that order; junction bases with no gene match: 8. Germline loops: CDR1 SGHTA, CDR2 FQGNSA. The length of the CDR3 is 13 residues. CDR3 in amino acids: CASSYDRGGGYTF. The CDR3 DNA reads as TGTGCCAGCAGTTACGACAGGGGAGGCGGCTACACCTTC. Complete variable domain (other parts from reference TRBV7-2 and TRBJ1-2): GAGVSQSPSNKVTEKGKDVELRCDPISGHTALYWYRQSLGQGLEFLIYFQGNSAPDKSGLPSDRFSAERTGGSVSTLTIQRTQQEDSAVYLCASSYDRGGGYTFGSGTRLTVV.

This clonotype was picked up many times. The rearrangement links TRBV6-5 to TRBJ2-7; D is perhaps TRBD1 (6 bases). CDR1 is MNHEY and CDR2 is SVGAGI in the germline V gene. V was pared by 2 bases and J by 6 bases, with 14 bases between. CDR3 size: 14 residues. CDR3 residues: CASSYTGQSSEQYF. The CDR3 coding sequence is TGTGCCAGCAGTTACACCGGACAGTCATCCGAGCAGTACTTC.

This clonotype has a handful of counts. The chain combines TRBV28 with TRBJ2-5, with TRBD1 matching over 7 bases. V shed 4 bases and J 2 bases; nucleotides not matched to a gene: 7. Germline loops: CDR1 MDHEN, CDR2 SYDVKM. The length of the CDR3 is 15 residues. CDR3 in amino acids: CASSYQLTGQETQYF. CDR3 nucleotides: TGTGCCAGCAGTTATCAACTGACAGGGCAAGAGACCCAGTACTTC.

This clonotype was seen repeatedly, ten times or more. The chain couples TRBV4-2 to TRBJ2-6; no reliable D call. V was pared by 2 bases and J by 0 bases, with 8 bases between. The germline CDR1 and CDR2 sequences are LGHNA and YNFKEQ. The CDR3 consists of 16 residues. CDR3 in DNA: TGTGCCAGCAGCCAAACATTAAGCTCTGGGGCCAACGTCCTGACTTTC. Amino acids: CASSQTLSSGANVLTF.

The rearrangement uses TRBV20-1 and TRBJ2-5, with D perhaps TRBD1 or TRBD2 (7 bases each). Germline V gene lookup returns CDR1 DFQATT and CDR2 SNEGSKA (reference sequence). V was cut by 6 bases and J by 5 bases, with 13 bases left in between. This CDR3 has 12 residues. As DNA, the CDR3 is TGCAGTGCCCACAGGGGAGGGGAGACCCAGTACTTC. This encodes CSAHRGGETQYF.

This clonotype came up many times. The chain is built from TRBV12-5 and TRBJ1-1, with D maybe TRBD1 (5 bases). Germline CDR1 is LGHNT and CDR2 is FRNRAP. V lost 0 bases to trimming and J lost 0 bases, with 20 bases between them. The CDR3 has 19 amino acids. CDR3 region: CASGLVLDGTSAVNTEAFF. The CDR3 bases are TGTGCTAGTGGTTTGGTCCTGGACGGGACTTCTGCTGTGAACACTGAAGCTTTCTTT.

In its sample, this clonotype was seen a few times. The chain uses TRBV11-2 and TRBJ2-7; D gene unclear. CDR1 and CDR2 from the germline V gene are SGHAT and FQNNGV. V lost 1 base to trimming and J lost 2 bases, with 9 bases between them. This CDR3 is 14 amino acids long. The DNA of the CDR3 is TGTGCCAGCAGCTTAGTTGACCGACCCTACGAGCAGTACTTC. Translating it yields CASSLVDRPYEQYF.

There are a few counts of this clonotype. V gene TRBV11-2 combines with J gene TRBJ2-3; D might be TRBD2 (5 bases). The CDR3 is made up of 16 amino acids. V was shortened by 5 bases and J by 6 bases, with 21 bases between the two germline ends. The germline gives CDR1 SGHAT, CDR2 FQNNGV. CDR3 sequence (DNA): TGTGCCAGCAGCCCTACGGCGAGCGGTGCTGCCGATACGCAGTATTTT. Residues: CASSPTASGAADTQYF.

This clonotype was seen a handful of times. The chain links TRBV20-1 to TRBJ2-1, with D unclear. The CDR3 is 11 residues long. V was clipped by 5 bases and J by 7 bases, with 9 bases between them. In germline, CDR1 is DFQATT, CDR2 SNEGSKA (reference sequence). The CDR3 is CSAELQNEQFF. As DNA, the CDR3 is TGCAGTGCTGAGCTACAGAATGAGCAGTTCTTC.

In this sample, this clonotype turned up many times. The rearrangement joins TRBV15 to TRBJ2-5; 8 bases align to TRBD2. This CDR3 spans 14 amino acids. V shed 5 bases, J shed 1 base, and the junction held 3 bases outside the gene matches. CDR1 is LNHNV and CDR2 is YYDKDF in the germline V gene (reference sequence). The CDR3 reads CATSGGTSQETQYF. As DNA, the CDR3 is TGTGCCACCAGCGGCGGGACTAGCCAAGAGACCCAGTACTTC.

This clonotype was counted only a few times. The chain carries TRBV7-9 and TRBJ1-5; D is possibly TRBD1 (5 bases). The CDR3 extends over 14 amino acids. V was pared by 5 bases and J by 3 bases, with 11 bases between. Germline V lookup: CDR1 SEHNR, CDR2 FQNEAQ (reference sequence). The CDR3 loop is CASSPIGVNQPQHF. CDR3 nucleotide sequence: TGTGCCAGCAGCCCGATAGGGGTCAATCAGCCCCAGCATTTT. Using reference TRBV7-9 and TRBJ1-5 for the parts outside the CDR3, the full variable domain is DTGVSQNPRHKITKRGQNVTFRCDPISEHNRLYWYRQTLGQGPEFLTYFQNEAQLEKSRLLSDRFSAERPKGSFSTLEIQRTEQGDSAMYLCASSPIGVNQPQHFGDGTRLSIL.

This chain uses TRBV4-3 with TRBJ2-2; D remains unclear. The CDR3 length is 15 residues. The V gene's germline CDR1 is LGHNA and CDR2 YSLEER. V lost 0 bases and J 6 bases, leaving 11 bases between the germline ends. This CDR3 is CASSQDGSAAGELFF. CDR3 in DNA: TGCGCCAGCAGCCAAGATGGATCAGCAGCCGGGGAGCTGTTTTTT.

This clonotype occurred a few times. The rearrangement joins TRBV20-1 to TRBJ2-4; 8 positions match TRBD2. The trim removed 5 bases at V and 0 bases at J, leaving 21 bases unmatched. The CDR3 is 20 residues long. The germline V gene has CDR1 DFQATT and CDR2 SNEGSKA (reference sequence). In nucleotides, the CDR3 is TGCAGTGCTCCACGAGGGGGGTTTACTAGCGGAGCCTTAGCCAAAAACATTCAGTACTTC. It is translated as CSAPRGGFTSGALAKNIQYF.

This clonotype has just a few counts. This sequence joins TRBV5-6 and TRBJ2-7; 8 bases are a match to TRBD2. Germline V CDR1 and CDR2: SGHDT, YYEEEE. Trimming cost V 0 bases and J 4 bases; bases outside gene matches: 6. The CDR3 contains 15 residues. For the CDR3, the DNA is TGTGCCAGCAGCTTGGGACTAGCGCGCCGTTACGAGCAGTACTTC. It yields the protein CASSLGLARRYEQYF.

The V gene is TRBV5-1, the J gene TRBJ2-7, with D unclear. Germline assignment: CDR1 SGHRS and CDR2 YFSETQ. The germline V and J ends were trimmed by 1 base and 5 bases, with 13 bases remaining between them. There are 14 residues in the CDR3. The CDR3, as DNA: TGCGCCAGCAGCTTGCCTGACCAGACGAACGAGCAGTACTTC. Protein sequence: CASSLPDQTNEQYF.

This CDR3 reads CASSIGASGSYEQYF. The CDR3 DNA reads TGTGCCAGTAGTATCGGGGCTAGCGGGAGCTACGAGCAGTACTTC. J is TRBJ2-7 and V is TRBV19; 10 bases line up with TRBD2. Germline V lookup: CDR1 LNHDA, CDR2 SQIVND (reference sequence). The ends lost 3 bases at V and 3 bases at J; junction bases unmatched: 5. This CDR3 is built from 15 residues.

The rearrangement uses TRBV19 and TRBJ1-1; TRBD1 matches at 7 bases. The CDR3 runs to 16 residues. V shed 6 bases and J 1 base; nucleotides not matched to a gene: 11. The germline V gene encodes CDR1 LNHDA and CDR2 SQIVND (reference sequence). The CDR3, as DNA: TGTGCCAGTAGCGACAGGGCGGTATGGGGGAACACTGAAGCTTTCTTT. Translating gives CASSDRAVWGNTEAFF.

The chain uses TRBV28 and TRBJ2-3, with 8 bases identical to TRBD2. CDR3 size: 16 residues. Germline lookup yields CDR1 MDHEN and CDR2 SYDVKM. Trimming cost V 5 bases and J 4 bases; bases outside gene matches: 11. The CDR3 DNA reads as TGTGCCAGCAGTCCCAGGACTAGCAGGGGATCAGATACGCAGTATTTT. This encodes CASSPRTSRGSDTQYF.

J is TRBJ1-1 and V is TRBV6-2 or TRBV6-3; perhaps TRBD1 as D (5 bases). CDR3 length equals 12 residues. Trimming took 7 bases from V and 3 from J, leaving 9 bases between them. Germline V gene sequence: CDR1 MNHEY, CDR2 SVGEGT. DNA of the CDR3: TGTGCCAGCAAATGGGGCTACACTGAAGCTTTCTTT. Translating gives CASKWGYTEAFF.

V is TRBV28 and J is TRBJ1-2, with no clear D. This CDR3 is 14 amino acids long. Trimming stripped 3 bases from V and 0 bases from J, with 8 bases between. Germline V lookup: CDR1 MDHEN, CDR2 SYDVKM. This CDR3 is CASSLPQPNYGYTF. Written as DNA, the CDR3 is TGTGCCAGCAGTTTGCCCCAGCCTAACTATGGCTACACCTTC.

The chain links TRBV7-3 to TRBJ2-2, with no clear D. The CDR3 length is 16 residues. The germline V and J ends were trimmed by 1 base and 0 bases, with 9 bases remaining between them. Germline lookup yields CDR1 SGHTA and CDR2 FQGTGA. CDR3 in DNA: TGTGCCAGCAGCTTAAATGGTGCAACGAACACCGGGGAGCTGTTTTTT. This encodes CASSLNGATNTGELFF. The full variable domain, rest sourced from reference TRBV7-3 and TRBJ2-2, is GAGVSQTPSNKVTEKGKYVELRCDPISGHTALYWYRQSLGQGPEFLIYFQGTGAADDSGLPNDRFFAVRPEGSVSTLKIQRTERGDSAVYLCASSLNGATNTGELFFGEGSRLTVL.

This clonotype was detected ten times or more. The gene calls are TRBV20-1 and TRBJ2-3; 11 bases align to TRBD2. This CDR3 spans 19 amino acids. J lost 1 base, V lost 1 base, and 13 bases had no gene match. Germline V lookup: CDR1 DFQATT, CDR2 SNEGSKA (reference sequence). DNA of the CDR3: TGCAGTGCTAGAGGGATGATAGCGGGAGGGCCGCCACGCACAGATACGCAGTATTTT. Its translation: CSARGMIAGGPPRTDTQYF.

This clonotype was observed at least ten times. V is TRBV5-5 and J is TRBJ1-2; D unclear. Germline V gene sequence: CDR1 SGHKS, CDR2 YYEKEE (reference sequence). The CDR3 length is 16 residues. V lost 0 bases and J lost 2, with 14 bases in between. The CDR3 loop is CASSLAPAGLNYGYTF. The CDR3 DNA reads as TGTGCCAGCAGCTTGGCCCCTGCGGGCCTCAACTATGGCTACACCTTC.

The chain uses TRBV19 and TRBJ2-3, with D possibly being TRBD1 (6 bases). Trimming cost V 11 bases and J 3 bases, with 18 bases left between them. In germline, CDR1 is LNHDA, CDR2 SQIVND (reference sequence). The CDR3 consists of 14 residues. The CDR3 sequence is CASQGPGDTDTQYF. CDR3 nucleotide sequence: TGTGCCTCCCAAGGGCCAGGGGATACAGATACGCAGTATTTT.

This clonotype was counted between two and nine times. The chain employs TRBV19 and TRBJ2-6; 8 bases agree with TRBD1. The V segment lost 10 bases and the J segment 2 bases; nucleotides outside the gene matches: 4. There are 14 residues in the CDR3. Germline V gene lookup returns CDR1 LNHDA and CDR2 SQIVND (reference sequence). In nucleotides, the CDR3 is TGTGCCACCTCACAGGGGGCTGGGGCCAACGTCCTGACTTTC. This codes for CATSQGAGANVLTF.

This chain connects TRBV13 to TRBJ2-1; weak D call: TRBD2 (5 bases). Germline CDR1 and CDR2: PRHDT and FYEKMQ (reference sequence). This CDR3 is built from 15 residues. V was shortened by 5 bases and J by 9 bases, with 20 bases between the two germline ends. In nucleotides, the CDR3 is TGTGCCAGCAGCCCCAACCAGAACATAGAGGGTGAGCAGTTCTTC. This sequence encodes CASSPNQNIEGEQFF.

V usage is TRBV6-5 and J usage is TRBJ2-1; perhaps D is TRBD1 or TRBD2 (6 bases each). V lost 5 bases and J lost 8, with 28 bases in between. From germline, CDR1 is MNHEY and CDR2 SVGAGI. CDR3 length equals 18 residues. DNA for the CDR3: TGTGCCAGCAGTCTCGCGGGGAACAGGGAGGTTTTTTTACATGAGCAGTTCTTC. Protein sequence: CASSLAGNREVFLHEQFF.

This clonotype was counted at least ten times. The J gene is TRBJ2-5, the V gene TRBV18; 10 positions match TRBD2. V was clipped by 2 bases and J by 3 bases; unmatched bases: 6. Germline assignment: CDR1 KGHSH and CDR2 LQKENI. CDR3 length: 16 amino acids. The CDR3 coding sequence is TGTGCCAGCTCACCAACGGGAACTAGCGGGAAAGAGACCCAGTACTTC. It translates to CASSPTGTSGKETQYF.